This T cell receptor (beta chain) emerged from a study of blood T cell repertoires in COVID-19. TCRdb's copy holds only in-frame clones and misses some; the assay was immunoSEQ multiplex PCR. Of more than 200,000 clones listed, more than 75% are singletons. CDR3 length: 12 amino acids. Germline CDR1 MDHEN, CDR2 SYDVKM. Deletions cut 8 bases from V and 3 bases from J, with 10 bases between. The J gene is TRBJ1-2, the V gene TRBV28, with unresolved D. The sequenced sample consisted of peripheral blood. The sequence was collected from a woman older than 75 with COVID-19, enrolled during active disease. The CDR3 here is CASLQVDYGYTF. As DNA, the CDR3 is TGTGCCAGCCTGCAGGTCGACTATGGCTACACCTTC.